This TCR beta chain stems from a study of T cells in Graves' hyperthyroidism and ophthalmopathy. Study observations and caveats: Blood samples included most of the expanded thyroid clonotypes exceeding 0.001. A median around 6.4 months before onset, the model predicted ophthalmopathy.

Amplified TCR beta CDR3 regions came from RNA transcripts. TCR CDR3 underwent first-round RT-PCR with the HTBI primer set. TCRdb re-called the multiplex PCR reads through MiXCR, storing one row per CDR3 protein. The data show some 550,000 distinct CDR3 sequences, about a sixth seen once. This clonotype was detected a few times. Its antigen is not known. Orbital computed tomography, thyroid ultrasound, serum thyroxine and TRAb, and clinical symptoms together informed the diagnoses. The source of the PBMCs was over 8.5 ml of fresh peripheral blood. V lost 6 bases and J 8 bases, leaving 20 bases between the germline ends. This CDR3 has 15 residues. CDR1 WSHSY and CDR2 SAAADI come from the germline V gene.

The sequenced sample consisted of blood. The clonotype comes from a woman in her 40s with Graves' ophthalmopathy. The chain combines TRBV10-2 with TRBJ2-1; a possible D gene is TRBD2 (6 bases). The DNA for the CDR3 is TGCGCCAGCAGGGGAGGACGGGTTGGGGCGGATGAGCAGTTCTTC. It specifies CASRGGRVGADEQFF.